This TCR beta chain was identified in a study of T cell clonotyping in hematopoietic cell transplantation. Here immunoSEQ multiplex PCR was the method, and the copy in TCRdb shows in-frame clones only, minus some. The sample records about 76,000 clones, almost 97% being singletons. V lost 0 bases and J lost 6; bases outside the gene matches: 8. Germline V gene sequence: CDR1 MRHNA, CDR2 SNTAGT. The CDR3 extends over 16 amino acids. Time point reported: recipient sample about 28 days before transplant, after cytoreduction. The rearrangement joins TRBV6-4 to TRBJ2-1; 7 bases fit TRBD2. The source is a woman between 50 and 59 years old with acute myeloid leukemia. Some clones in this sample may be carry-over from other donors' samples. Sequencing used peripheral blood mononuclear cells, obtained before stem cell transplant. The DNA of the CDR3 is TGTGCCAGCAGTGACTCTGGCGGGAGAGGGAGCAATGAGCAGTTCTTC. Translating it yields CASSDSGGRGSNEQFF.